The 31 T cell receptor beta chains reported below all come from one sample, sequenced in a study of early T cells in non-severe SARS-CoV-2 infection. TCRdb re-called the 5' RACE reads through MiXCR, storing one row per CDR3 protein. The top ten hold more than 8.5% of the sample, which has 55,000 or so distinct CDR3 sequences, under 14% seen once. What was sequenced was whole blood. Source of these receptors: an adult who was a healthcare worker with PCR-confirmed SARS-CoV-2 infection or an uninfected control (not recorded which).

This clonotype was counted ten times or more. An end of the junction does not agree with germline; a read error may underlie this. This rearrangement joins TRBV5-1 to TRBJ2-7; D is perhaps TRBD2 (6 bases). The CDR3 runs to 12 residues. The germline V gene has CDR1 SGHRS and CDR2 YFSETQ. CDR3 bases: TGTGCCAGCAGCTTGGAGGGTTACGAGCAGTACTTC. Its translation is CASSLEGYEQYF.

The chain employs TRBV5-1 and TRBJ2-3; 7 bases are a match to TRBD2. Germline assignment: CDR1 SGHRS and CDR2 YFSETQ. V was clipped by 4 bases and J by 0 bases; unmatched bases: 5. The CDR3 has 15 amino acids. The CDR3 coding sequence is TGCGCCAGCAGCATCGGACTAGTAAGCACAGATACGCAGTATTTT. Translation gives CASSIGLVSTDTQYF. Based on the CDR3 plus reference TRBV5-1 and TRBJ2-3, the full variable domain is KAGVTQTPRYLIKTRGQQVTLSCSPISGHRSVSWYQQTPGQGLQFLFEYFSETQRNKGNFPGRFSGRQFSNSRSEMNVSTLELGDSALYLCASSIGLVSTDTQYFGPGTRLTVL.

To note about this clonotype: One end of the junction does not line up with germline, which may come from a read error. The V gene is TRBV7-8, the J gene TRBJ2-3; 8 bases line up with TRBD2. The V gene's germline CDR1 is SGHVS and CDR2 FQNEAQ. The CDR3 is made up of 14 amino acids. CDR3 in amino acids: CASSLSRGGDMQYF. CDR3 sequence (DNA): TGTGCCAGCAGCTTATCCCGGGGGGGAGATATGCAGTATTTT. The whole variable domain, remainder taken from reference TRBV7-8 and TRBJ2-3, is GAGVSQSPRYKVAKRGQDVALRCDPISGHVSLFWYQQALGQGPEFLTYFQNEAQLDKSGLPSDRFFAERPEGSVSTLKIQRTQQEDSAVYLCASSLSRGGDMQYFGPGTRLTVL.

A few counts support this clonotype. The chain combines TRBV6-2 or TRBV6-3 with TRBJ2-4; no reliable D call. The germline V and J ends were trimmed by 5 bases and 1 base, with 6 bases remaining between them. The CDR3 length is 13 residues. Germline V gene lookup returns CDR1 MNHEY and CDR2 SVGEGT. The CDR3 coding sequence is TGTGCCAGCAGTGTACGGGCCAAAAACATTCAGTACTTC. Translating gives CASSVRAKNIQYF.

The chain employs TRBV20-1 and TRBJ1-6; 7 positions agree with TRBD1. The CDR3 length is 12 residues. Germline V gene data show CDR1 as DFQATT and CDR2 as SNEGSKA (reference sequence). Trimming cost V 6 bases and J 10 bases; bases outside gene matches: 6. CDR3 amino acids: CSARQGTSPLHF. CDR3 nucleotide sequence: TGCAGTGCGAGACAGGGTACCTCACCCCTCCACTTT.

V usage is TRBV13 and J usage is TRBJ1-6; the D is unclear. This CDR3 has 12 amino acids. Germline loops: CDR1 PRHDT, CDR2 FYEKMQ (reference sequence). The V gene lost 4 bases and the J gene lost 13 bases, with 11 bases spanning the gap. CDR3 nucleotides: TGTGCCAGCAGCTCCCGTGCCGGCCCCCTCCACTTT. This gives the protein CASSSRAGPLHF.

The gene calls are TRBV6-5 and TRBJ2-3; D possibly corresponds to TRBD1 (5 bases). Germline values: CDR1 MNHEY, CDR2 SVGAGI. There are 15 residues in the CDR3. The V and J ends lost 5 bases and 2 bases respectively, with 14 bases between them. CDR3: CASSRDRFYTDTQYF. As DNA, the CDR3 is TGTGCCAGCAGTCGAGACAGATTCTACACAGATACGCAGTATTTT.

The chain carries TRBV10-3 and TRBJ2-3; D might be TRBD1 (7 bases). Per germline, CDR1 ENHRY and CDR2 SYGVKD. Deletions cut 6 bases from V and 1 base from J, with 14 bases between. This CDR3 comprises 15 residues. The CDR3 bases are TGTGCCATCAGAGACAGGGAGCGGGGCACAGATACGCAGTATTTT. As protein: CAIRDRERGTDTQYF.

The chain employs TRBV6-2 or TRBV6-3 and TRBJ1-1; D not resolved. The CDR3 extends over 17 amino acids. CDR1 MNHEY and CDR2 SVGEGT come from the germline V gene. Trimming shortened V by 6 bases and J by 5 bases, and 25 bases separated the two germline ends. The chain's CDR3 is CASSLDTRSYMRTEAFF. For the CDR3, the DNA is TGTGCCAGCAGCCTAGATACCCGGTCCTACATGAGAACTGAAGCTTTCTTT.

This clonotype occurred a few times. V and J are TRBV10-1 and TRBJ1-2; 7 nucleotides agree with TRBD1. Germline values: CDR1 WNHNN, CDR2 SYGVQD (reference sequence). Trimming removed 8 bases from V and 3 bases from J; junction bases left unmatched: 6. The CDR3 covers 13 residues. The CDR3 DNA reads TGCGCCAGCTCCTCCGGGACAGACTATGGCTACACCTTC. Residues: CASSSGTDYGYTF.

The chain employs TRBV29-1 and TRBJ1-6; D possibly corresponds to TRBD1 (5 bases). Germline CDR1 reads SQVTM; CDR2 reads ANQGSEA. This CDR3 has 12 residues. Trimming pared 5 bases from V and 6 bases from J, leaving 8 bases between. The CDR3 nucleotides are TGCAGCGTTCGGCAGGGTAATTCACCCCTCCACTTT. Encoded protein: CSVRQGNSPLHF. The full variable domain, completed using reference TRBV29-1 and TRBJ1-6, is SAVISQKPSRDICQRGTSLTIQCQVDSQVTMMFWYRQQPGQSLTLIATANQGSEATYESGFVIDKFPISRPNLTFSTLTVSNMSPEDSSIYLCSVRQGNSPLHFGNGTRLTVT.

This clonotype was counted a few times. V gene TRBV5-1 combines with J gene TRBJ1-5, with 7 positions matching TRBD1. The CDR3 contains 15 residues. Germline-derived CDR1 and CDR2 are SGHRS and YFSETQ. Trimming at V came to 4 bases and at J to 6 bases, leaving 10 bases not matched to a gene. The CDR3 region is CASSPDSGGGQPQHF. The CDR3 DNA reads TGCGCCAGCAGCCCGGACTCAGGGGGAGGTCAGCCCCAGCATTTT.

This clonotype was seen repeatedly, ten times or more. CDR3 sequence reads: CASSLGGVETQYF. In DNA, the CDR3 is TGTGCCAGCAGCTTAGGCGGGGTCGAGACCCAGTACTTC. The chain joins TRBV11-2 to TRBJ2-5, with D tentatively TRBD2 (6 bases). CDR1 and CDR2 from the germline V gene are SGHAT and FQNNGV. CDR3 length: 13 amino acids. The V end lost 1 base, the J end lost 5 bases, and 8 bases lay between the germline ends. Full variable domain (remainder filled in from reference TRBV11-2 and TRBJ2-5): EAGVAQSPRYKIIEKRQSVAFWCNPISGHATLYWYQQILGQGPKLLIQFQNNGVVDDSQLPKDRFSAERLKGVDSTLKIQPAKLEDSAVYLCASSLGGVETQYFGPGTRLLVL.

The V and J genes are TRBV20-1 and TRBJ2-5; unclear D gene. Trimming left V 6 bases short and J 0 bases short, with 14 bases between. The CDR3 loop spans 14 amino acids. Per the germline V gene, CDR1 is DFQATT and CDR2 is SNEGSKA (reference sequence). CDR3 residues: CSASPSANQETQYF. CDR3 DNA sequence: TGCAGTGCATCTCCTTCAGCAAACCAAGAGACCCAGTACTTC.

This clonotype was seen more than once but under ten times. The V and J genes are TRBV6-2 or TRBV6-3 and TRBJ1-3; 9 bases agree with TRBD1. This CDR3 region has 13 residues. Germline CDR1 MNHEY, CDR2 SVGEGT. Unmatched junction bases numbered 4, after V lost 8 bases and J lost 5 bases. DNA for the CDR3: TGTGCCAGCCGGGACAGGGAAAGAAACACCATATATTTT. Its protein is CASRDRERNTIYF.

This clonotype appeared many times. The V and J genes are TRBV11-2 and TRBJ2-5; 10 positions agree with TRBD2. The junction had 2 bases not matched to a gene; V was cut back by 2 bases and J by 2 bases. The CDR3 runs 15 residues. Germline CDR1 reads SGHAT; CDR2 reads FQNNGV. The CDR3 here is CASSLSAGGQETQYF. In DNA, the CDR3 is TGTGCCAGCAGCTTATCAGCGGGGGGGCAAGAGACCCAGTACTTC.

This clonotype was detected ten times or more. The rearrangement links TRBV28 to TRBJ2-7; possibly TRBD2 for D (6 bases). CDR1 and CDR2 (germline): MDHEN, SYDVKM. V was clipped by 2 bases and J by 2 bases, with 28 bases between them. The CDR3 has 20 residues. For the CDR3, the DNA is TGTGCCAGCAGTTTAACGCCCCCGGGTGTAAGGAGCGGGCCGGCCTACGAGCAGTACTTC. The encoded protein is CASSLTPPGVRSGPAYEQYF.

This clonotype was counted between two and nine times. This chain uses TRBV7-8 with TRBJ2-7; D uncertain. The CDR3 runs 14 residues. V was shortened by 7 bases and J by 5 bases, with 18 bases between the two germline ends. CDR1 and CDR2 (germline): SGHVS, FQNEAQ. The CDR3, as DNA: TGTGCCAGCACCCCGCAAGGGCCCAACGACGAGCAGTACTTC. Its protein product is CASTPQGPNDEQYF.

This clonotype was detected many times. The V and J genes are TRBV3-1 and TRBJ2-1, with 11 bases that match TRBD2. This CDR3 comprises 17 residues. The V gene end was trimmed by 2 bases and the J gene end by 9 bases; junction bases not matched to a gene: 12. The germline gives CDR1 LGHDT, CDR2 YNNKEL (reference sequence). For the CDR3, the DNA is TGTGCCAGCAGCCAATTCATAGCGGGAGGGCCGGGAGGTGAGCAGTTCTTC. It codes for CASSQFIAGGPGGEQFF.

This clonotype was counted only a few times. This chain links TRBV29-1 with TRBJ2-7; tentative D call: TRBD2 (5 bases). The CDR3 covers 11 residues. The V end lost 4 bases, the J end lost 3 bases, and 7 bases lay between the germline ends. Germline CDR1 SQVTM, CDR2 ANQGSEA. The CDR3 bases are TGCAGCGTTGCCGGGAACTACGAGCAGTACTTC. Its translation: CSVAGNYEQYF.

J is TRBJ1-1 and V is TRBV29-1, with D possibly matching TRBD1 (5 bases). CDR1 SQVTM and CDR2 ANQGSEA come from the germline V gene. CDR3 length: 13 amino acids. V lost 4 bases and J lost 2, with 11 bases in between. This CDR3 is CSVAQTANTEAFF. DNA of the CDR3: TGCAGCGTTGCCCAGACAGCTAACACTGAAGCTTTCTTT.

This clonotype came up many times. The chain couples TRBV25-1 to TRBJ2-7; D is uncertain. There are 11 residues in the CDR3. Trimming removed 4 bases from V and 4 bases from J, with 5 bases in between. Looked up from germline, CDR1 is MGHDK and CDR2 is SYGVNS. CDR3 in amino acids: CASSGTYEQYF. The CDR3 nucleotides are TGTGCCAGCAGTGGAACATACGAGCAGTACTTC.

By proportion, this clonotype is medium-sized (0.01 to 0.1%). This chain connects TRBV6-5 to TRBJ2-7; D remains ambiguous. V lost 6 bases, J lost 0 bases, and 15 bases lay in between. Per germline, CDR1 MNHEY and CDR2 SVGAGI. The CDR3 has 15 residues. The CDR3 sequence: CASSYLTGISYEQYF. Written as DNA, the CDR3 is TGTGCCAGCAGCTATCTCACCGGAATCTCCTACGAGCAGTACTTC.

The table lists this clonotype with many counts. The V gene is TRBV10-1, the J gene TRBJ2-3; D gene uncertain. Germline CDR1 reads WNHNN; CDR2 reads SYGVQD (reference sequence). The V end lost 8 bases, the J end lost 5 bases, and 11 bases lay between the germline ends. This CDR3 is 12 amino acids long. Here the CDR3 reads CASSGLLDTQYF. The CDR3 nucleotides are TGCGCCAGCTCTGGCCTGCTAGATACGCAGTATTTT.

This clonotype occurred many times. This chain links TRBV6-5 with TRBJ2-3; weak D call: TRBD2 (6 bases). There are 14 residues in the CDR3. The V and J ends lost 0 bases and 3 bases respectively, with 7 bases between them. Germline CDR1 and CDR2: MNHEY and SVGAGI. CDR3 residues: CASSYSLATDTQYF. The DNA of the CDR3 is TGTGCCAGCAGTTACTCACTAGCTACAGATACGCAGTATTTT.

This clonotype was observed a few times. The chain combines TRBV19 with TRBJ1-6, with unresolved D. The V gene lost 7 bases and the J gene lost 7 bases, with 14 bases spanning the gap. The CDR3 has 14 amino acids. Germline V gene sequence: CDR1 LNHDA, CDR2 SQIVND (reference sequence). This CDR3 reads CASKAAGRNSPLHF. CDR3 nucleotide sequence: TGTGCCAGTAAGGCGGCCGGCAGGAATTCACCCCTCCACTTT.

This clonotype has ten or more counts. The chain recombines TRBV5-4 with TRBJ2-5, with 7 bases that match TRBD1. The CDR3 runs to 13 residues. Germline loops: CDR1 SGHNT, CDR2 YYREEE (reference sequence). The J segment lost 5 bases and the V segment lost 0 bases, leaving 1 base of the junction unmatched. CDR3 sequence: CASSLEGGETQYF. The CDR3 region has the DNA TGTGCCAGCAGCTTGGAAGGGGGCGAGACCCAGTACTTC.

The genes are TRBV29-1 and TRBJ2-3; D might be TRBD1 or TRBD2, each matching 5 bases. V dropped 6 bases and J dropped 4 bases, with 11 bases sitting between them. CDR1 is SQVTM and CDR2 is ANQGSEA in the germline V gene. The CDR3 length is 12 residues. CDR3 DNA: TGCAGCGTGCTACGGGGCCCAGATACGCAGTATTTT. Its translation: CSVLRGPDTQYF.

This clonotype was found many times. The chain is built from TRBV18 and TRBJ2-3; 9 nucleotides line up with TRBD1. CDR1 KGHSH and CDR2 LQKENI come from the germline V gene. The CDR3 runs to 15 residues. Trimming took 3 bases from V and 4 from J; bases not matched to a gene: 5. CDR3 sequence (DNA): TGTGCCAGCTCACCCGGGACAGGGCGGGCAGATACGCAGTATTTT. Translation gives CASSPGTGRADTQYF.

This rearrangement joins TRBV27 to TRBJ1-2; TRBD1 agrees at 8 bases. Losses at the gene ends were 2 bases for V and 8 bases for J; bases not matched to a gene: 4. This CDR3 has 13 residues. CDR1 is MNHEY and CDR2 is SMNVEV in the germline V gene (reference sequence). The CDR3 nucleotides are TGTGCCAGCAGTTTACAGGGGGCAGGGGGCTACACCTTC. This encodes CASSLQGAGGYTF.

This clonotype came up many times. V usage is TRBV6-5 and J usage is TRBJ2-2; TRBD1 aligns across 9 bases. In germline, CDR1 is MNHEY, CDR2 SVGAGI. This CDR3 is 16 amino acids long. Losses at the gene ends were 3 bases for V and 4 bases for J; bases not matched to a gene: 6. The CDR3 DNA reads TGTGCCAGCAGTTATCGACAGGGGGTTGTCACCGGGGAGCTGTTTTTT. Translated, it gives CASSYRQGVVTGELFF.